The clone carrying this TCR beta chain was counted between two and nine times. The antigen remains unidentified. These data originate in a study of T-cell reconstitution after alpha-beta-depleted transplantation in children. Findings of the study overall: After transplant, at about two months, alpha-beta T cells were reportedly derived from several hundred expanded graft clones. After one year, T-cell counts and TCRbeta diversity mostly came from new T cells. Some patients' high day-60 TCRbeta diversity was attributed to recipient cells surviving conditioning.

Unique molecular identifiers were incorporated during preparation of the TCRbeta library. TCRdb reanalysed the PCR reads using MiXCR and keeps one entry per CDR3 protein. The sample has around 300,000 distinct CDR3 sequences, around 10% seen once. This sequence was found in a male patient under 10 years old who had a stem cell transplant for chronic granulomatous disease, so the T cells may come from the graft donor. The material sequenced was peripheral blood, taken 180 days after TCRalphabeta/CD19-depleted stem cell transplant.

CDR3: CASIQTGVQPQHF. CDR3 nucleotide sequence: TGTGCCAGCATACAGACAGGCGTTCAGCCCCAGCATTTT. The chain combines TRBV6-1 with TRBJ1-5; perhaps TRBD1 as D (6 bases). V lost 7 bases and J 6 bases, leaving 13 bases between the germline ends. CDR1 and CDR2 (germline): MNHNS, SASEGT. The CDR3 loop spans 13 amino acids.